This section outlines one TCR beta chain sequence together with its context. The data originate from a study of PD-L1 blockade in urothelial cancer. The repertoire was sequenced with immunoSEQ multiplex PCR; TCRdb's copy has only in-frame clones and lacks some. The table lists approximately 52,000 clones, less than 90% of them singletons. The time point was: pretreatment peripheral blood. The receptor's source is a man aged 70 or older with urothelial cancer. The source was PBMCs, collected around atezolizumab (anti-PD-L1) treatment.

The CDR3 region is CAISESPGSGYEQYF. The DNA of the CDR3 is TGTGCCATCAGTGAGTCGCCAGGGTCGGGCTACGAGCAGTACTTC. This chain uses TRBV10-3 with TRBJ2-7; a possible D gene is TRBD1 (5 bases). The germline V and J ends were trimmed by 0 bases and 3 bases, with 12 bases remaining between them. The germline gives CDR1 ENHRY, CDR2 SYGVKD. This CDR3 spans 15 amino acids.